This T cell receptor beta chain emerged from a study of cytomegalovirus exposure and HLA in healthy donors. Overall study findings and caveats: An analysis that was carried out later associated fewer than 20,000 TCR beta sequences with HLA alleles at 0.05 false discovery rate.

As to this clone: The antigen is unknown.

The PCR had 60 Vbeta and 13 Jbeta primers. The method was immunoSEQ multiplex PCR; TCRdb's version includes in-frame clones alone and lacks a portion of them. The top ten clones hold around 2.5% of a sample with about 140,000 clones, about 80% of them seen once. Sequencing was carried out using PBMCs. The TCR comes from a woman aged 18-30 years in good health and CMV-seropositive.

The CDR3 sequence is CAVVTGTHNEQFF. As DNA, the CDR3 is TGTGCCGTAGTGACCGGGACACACAATGAGCAGTTCTTC. This chain joins TRBV6-1 and TRBJ2-1; tentatively, D is TRBD1 (6 bases). V lost 11 bases to trimming and J lost 5 bases, with 16 bases between them. From germline, CDR1 is MNHNS and CDR2 SASEGT. The CDR3 has 13 residues.